Sequencing of this T cell receptor beta chain was carried out in a study of blood T cells in healthy people across ages. Study background: About one barcoded beta molecule per two T cells was the capture yield of template switching.

Study outcomes and limitations: Donor CMV status, an unknown factor, possibly confounded changes in expanded clonotypes.

About this clonotype itself: The target antigen is unknown.

Together with a sample-barcoded 5' primer, a J-beta primer mix was included in a second PCR lasting 7 to 11 cycles. TCRdb itself ran the 5' RACE reads through MiXCR, one entry per CDR3 protein. The sample carries just over 1 million distinct CDR3 sequences, around 45% recorded once. Germline V gene lookup returns CDR1 MDHEN and CDR2 SYDVKM. The ends were cut back, 4 bases at V and 1 base at J, with 11 bases in the middle. The CDR3 runs 16 residues. The sequence was collected from an older woman in good health. Sequenced sample: blood. The chain links TRBV28 to TRBJ2-6; TRBD2 might be the D (5 bases). The CDR3 loop is CASSYRRGSGANVLTF. The CDR3, as DNA: TGTGCCAGCAGTTACCGCAGAGGGTCTGGGGCCAACGTCCTGACTTTC. Drawing the rest from reference TRBV28 and TRBJ2-6, the complete variable domain is DVKVTQSSRYLVKRTGEKVFLECVQDMDHENMFWYRQDPGLGLRLIYFSYDVKMKEKGDIPEGYSVSREKKERFSLILESASTNQTSMYLCASSYRRGSGANVLTFGAGSRLTVL.